This paragraph reports one T cell receptor beta chain. No antigen is known for it. This record belongs to a study of cytomegalovirus exposure and HLA in healthy donors. General study findings and limits: In a later analysis, productive TCRs from donors in an Asian-associated ancestry cluster reportedly carried fewer N-insertions than the cohort mean. Most TCR beta V segments were productive about 90% or about 30% of the time in an earlier analysis.

It was with 60 Vbeta and 13 Jbeta primers that the PCR ran. TCRdb's table, derived via immunoSEQ multiplex PCR, lists solely in-frame clones and lacks some. The top ten hold around 3% of the sample, which has roughly 200,000 clones, 75% to 90% seen once. V was pared by 6 bases and J by 6 bases, with 7 bases of the junction left unmatched. Germline values: CDR1 MNHNS, CDR2 SASEGT. CDR3 size: 15 residues. Sequenced input: PBMCs. The rearrangement joins TRBV6-1 to TRBJ2-3, with 12 bases matching TRBD2. The origin of this receptor is a woman aged 40 to 50 in good health and CMV-seronegative. The CDR3 region is CASRETSGSPDTQYF. CDR3 coding DNA: TGTGCCAGCAGGGAGACTAGCGGGAGCCCCGATACGCAGTATTTT.